Sequencing of this T cell receptor (beta chain) was carried out in a study of response to subunit inactivated influenza vaccine. The study, taken as a whole, reports: It was the authors' suggestion that each seasonal influenza vaccination recruits few new T cells.

CDR1 is LGHDT, CDR2 YNNKEL, per germline (reference sequence). V was cut by 4 bases and J by 2 bases, with 15 bases left in between. The CDR3 spans 15 residues. A single record per CDR3 protein comes from TCRdb applying MiXCR to the RT-PCR reads. The sample lists around 540,000 distinct CDR3 sequences, over 9.5% occurring once. Only a few counts were recorded for this clonotype. Its antigen is currently unknown. The source material was PBMCs from blood, sampled on the day of vaccination. The origin of this receptor is a man aged 50 to 60 who received an inactivated influenza vaccine. The chain employs TRBV3-1 and TRBJ2-7; D unresolved. In DNA, the CDR3 is TGTGCCAGCAGCCCAAGACGGTATGGAGCCTACGAGCAGTACTTC. It yields the protein CASSPRRYGAYEQYF.